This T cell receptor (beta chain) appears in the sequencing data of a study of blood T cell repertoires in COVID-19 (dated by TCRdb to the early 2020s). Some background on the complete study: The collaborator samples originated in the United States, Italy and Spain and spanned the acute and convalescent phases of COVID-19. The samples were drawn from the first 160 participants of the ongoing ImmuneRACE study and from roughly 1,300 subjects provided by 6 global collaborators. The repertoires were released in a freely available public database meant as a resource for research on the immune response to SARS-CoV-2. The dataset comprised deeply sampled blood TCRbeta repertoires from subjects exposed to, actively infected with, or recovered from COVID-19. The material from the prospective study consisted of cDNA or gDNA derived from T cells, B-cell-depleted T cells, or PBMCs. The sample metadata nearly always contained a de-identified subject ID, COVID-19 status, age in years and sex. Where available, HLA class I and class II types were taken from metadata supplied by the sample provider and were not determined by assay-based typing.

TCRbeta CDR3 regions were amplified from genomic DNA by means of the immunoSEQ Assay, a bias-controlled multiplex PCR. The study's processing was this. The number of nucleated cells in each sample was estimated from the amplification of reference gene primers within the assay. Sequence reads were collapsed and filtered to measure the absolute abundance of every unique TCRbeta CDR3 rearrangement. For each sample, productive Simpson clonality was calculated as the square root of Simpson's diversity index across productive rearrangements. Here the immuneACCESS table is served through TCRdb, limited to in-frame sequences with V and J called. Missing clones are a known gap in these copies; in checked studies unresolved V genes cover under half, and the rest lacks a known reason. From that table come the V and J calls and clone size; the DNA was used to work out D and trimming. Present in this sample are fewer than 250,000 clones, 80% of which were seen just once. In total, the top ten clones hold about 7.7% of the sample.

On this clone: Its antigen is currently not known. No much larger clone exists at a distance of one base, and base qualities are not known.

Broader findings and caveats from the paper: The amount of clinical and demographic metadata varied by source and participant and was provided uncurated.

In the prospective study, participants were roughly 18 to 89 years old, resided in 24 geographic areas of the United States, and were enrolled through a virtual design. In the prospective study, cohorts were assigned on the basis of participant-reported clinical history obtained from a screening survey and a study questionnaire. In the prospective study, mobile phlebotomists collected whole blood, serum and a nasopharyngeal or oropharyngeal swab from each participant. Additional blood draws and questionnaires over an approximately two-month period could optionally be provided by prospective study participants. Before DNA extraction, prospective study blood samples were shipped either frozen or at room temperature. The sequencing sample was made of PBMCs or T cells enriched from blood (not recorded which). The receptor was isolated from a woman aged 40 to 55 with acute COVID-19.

The DNA sequence follows: TGCGCCAGCAGCTTGGGGGGGGGCGCAACTAATGAAAAACTGTTTTTT. Translated, it gives CASSLGGGATNEKLFF. This chain joins TRBV5-1 to TRBJ1-4, with TRBD1 tentatively as D gene (6 bases match). According to the germline V gene, CDR1 reads SGHRS and CDR2 reads YFSETQ. The CDR3 numbers 16 residues from cysteine through phenylalanine. Of the read, only the CDR3 DNA is kept; its 48 bases are in frame from base 1. V sheds 0 bases and J sheds 0 bases, leaving 9 bases between their ends.